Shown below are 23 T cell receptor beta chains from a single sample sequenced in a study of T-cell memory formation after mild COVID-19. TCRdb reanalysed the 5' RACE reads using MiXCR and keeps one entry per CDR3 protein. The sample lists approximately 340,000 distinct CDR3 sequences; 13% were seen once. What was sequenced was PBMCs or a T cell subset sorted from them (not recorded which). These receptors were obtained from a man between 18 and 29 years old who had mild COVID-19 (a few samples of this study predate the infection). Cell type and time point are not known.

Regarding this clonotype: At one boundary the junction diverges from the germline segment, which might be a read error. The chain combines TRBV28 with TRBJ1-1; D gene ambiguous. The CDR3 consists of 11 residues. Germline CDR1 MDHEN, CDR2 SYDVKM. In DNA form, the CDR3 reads TGTGCCAGCAGTTTATGGGGGATGGAAGCTTTT. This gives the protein CASSLWGMEAF.

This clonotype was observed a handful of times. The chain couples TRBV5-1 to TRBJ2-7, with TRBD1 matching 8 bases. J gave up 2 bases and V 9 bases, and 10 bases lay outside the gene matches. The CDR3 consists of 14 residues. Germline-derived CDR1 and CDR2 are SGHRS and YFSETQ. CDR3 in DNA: TGCGCCATCCAGGGGGCTCGATGCCCCTACGAGCAGTACGTC. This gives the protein CAIQGARCPYEQYV.

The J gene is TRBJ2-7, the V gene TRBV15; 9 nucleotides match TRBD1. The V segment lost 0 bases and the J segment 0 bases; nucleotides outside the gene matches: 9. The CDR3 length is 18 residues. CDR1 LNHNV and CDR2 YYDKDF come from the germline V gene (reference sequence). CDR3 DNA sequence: TGTGCCACCAGCAGAGATCGGTCGGGGACAGGGTTCTCCTACGAGCAGTACTTC. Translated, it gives CATSRDRSGTGFSYEQYF.

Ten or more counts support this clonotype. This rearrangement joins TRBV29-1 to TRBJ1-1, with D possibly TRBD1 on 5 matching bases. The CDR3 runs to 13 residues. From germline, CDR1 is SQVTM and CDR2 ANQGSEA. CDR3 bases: TGCAGTGGGACGAGCCAGATGAACACTGAAGCTTTCTTT. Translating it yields CSGTSQMNTEAFF.

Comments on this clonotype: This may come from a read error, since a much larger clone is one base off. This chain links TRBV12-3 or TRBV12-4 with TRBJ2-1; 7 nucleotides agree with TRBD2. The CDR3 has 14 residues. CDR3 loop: CGSSPWWTRDEQFF. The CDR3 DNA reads TGTGGCAGCTCCCCTTGGTGGACTAGAGATGAGCAGTTCTTC.

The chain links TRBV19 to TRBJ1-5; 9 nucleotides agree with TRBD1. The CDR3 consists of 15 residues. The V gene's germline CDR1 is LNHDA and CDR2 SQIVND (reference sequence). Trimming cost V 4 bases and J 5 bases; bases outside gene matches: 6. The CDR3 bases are TGTGCCAGTAGTACACAGGGGGCAGAGGATCAGCCCCAGCATTTT. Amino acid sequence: CASSTQGAEDQPQHF.

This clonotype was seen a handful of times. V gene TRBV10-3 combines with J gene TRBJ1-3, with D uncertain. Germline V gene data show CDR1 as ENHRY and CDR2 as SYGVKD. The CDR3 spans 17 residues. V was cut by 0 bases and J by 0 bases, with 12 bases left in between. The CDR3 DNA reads TGTGCCATCAGTGAGTCTAAAGTGAAAAGCTCTGGAAACACCATATATTTT. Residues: CAISESKVKSSGNTIYF.

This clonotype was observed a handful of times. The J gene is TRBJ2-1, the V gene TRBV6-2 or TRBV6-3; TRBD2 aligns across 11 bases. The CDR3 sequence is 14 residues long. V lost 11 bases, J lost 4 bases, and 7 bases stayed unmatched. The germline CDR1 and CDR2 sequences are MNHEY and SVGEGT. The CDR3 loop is CAVQTSGVYNEQFF. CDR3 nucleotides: TGTGCCGTTCAGACTAGCGGGGTATACAATGAGCAGTTCTTC.

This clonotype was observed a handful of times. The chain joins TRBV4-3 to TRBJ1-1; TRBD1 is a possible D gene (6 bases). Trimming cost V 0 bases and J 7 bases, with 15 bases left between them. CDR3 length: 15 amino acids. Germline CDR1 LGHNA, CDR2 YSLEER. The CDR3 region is CASSQDPRGANEAFF. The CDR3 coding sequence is TGCGCCAGCAGCCAAGATCCCAGGGGAGCCAATGAAGCTTTCTTT.

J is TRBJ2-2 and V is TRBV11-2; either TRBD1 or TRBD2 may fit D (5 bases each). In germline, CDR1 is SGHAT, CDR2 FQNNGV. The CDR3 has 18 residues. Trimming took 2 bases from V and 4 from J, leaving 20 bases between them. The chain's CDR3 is CASSLSRVGAPVTGELFF. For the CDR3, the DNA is TGTGCCAGCAGCTTAAGCAGGGTCGGGGCCCCCGTCACCGGGGAGCTGTTTTTT. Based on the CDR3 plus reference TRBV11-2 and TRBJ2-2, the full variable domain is EAGVAQSPRYKIIEKRQSVAFWCNPISGHATLYWYQQILGQGPKLLIQFQNNGVVDDSQLPKDRFSAERLKGVDSTLKIQPAKLEDSAVYLCASSLSRVGAPVTGELFFGEGSRLTVL.

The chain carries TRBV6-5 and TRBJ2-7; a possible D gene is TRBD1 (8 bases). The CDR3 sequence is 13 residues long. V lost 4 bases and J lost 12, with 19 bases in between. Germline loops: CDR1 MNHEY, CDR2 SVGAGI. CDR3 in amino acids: CASSSETGGGLYV. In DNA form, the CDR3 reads TGTGCCAGCAGTTCAGAAACAGGGGGGGGTTTGTACGTC.

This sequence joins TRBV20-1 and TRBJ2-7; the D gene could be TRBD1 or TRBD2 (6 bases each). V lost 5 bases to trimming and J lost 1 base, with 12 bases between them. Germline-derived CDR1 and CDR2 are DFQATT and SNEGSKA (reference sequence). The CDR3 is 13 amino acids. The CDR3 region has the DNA TGCAGTGCTGAGGGGGGCAGTTCCTACGAGCAGTACTTC. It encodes CSAEGGSSYEQYF.

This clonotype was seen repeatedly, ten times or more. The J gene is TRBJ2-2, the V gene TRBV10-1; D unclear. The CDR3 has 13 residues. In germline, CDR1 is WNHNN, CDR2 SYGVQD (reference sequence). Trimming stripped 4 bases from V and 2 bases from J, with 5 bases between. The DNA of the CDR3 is TGCGCCAGCAGTGGGCTTAACACCGGGGAGCTGTTTTTT. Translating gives CASSGLNTGELFF.

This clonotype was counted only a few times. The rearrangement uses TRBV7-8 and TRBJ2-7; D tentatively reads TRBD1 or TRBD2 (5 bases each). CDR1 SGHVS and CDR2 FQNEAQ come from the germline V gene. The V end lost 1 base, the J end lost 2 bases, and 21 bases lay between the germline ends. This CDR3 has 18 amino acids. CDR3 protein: CASSLDPGMGVGTYEQYV. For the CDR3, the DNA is TGTGCCAGCAGCTTAGATCCAGGGATGGGGGTAGGGACCTACGAGCAGTACGTC.

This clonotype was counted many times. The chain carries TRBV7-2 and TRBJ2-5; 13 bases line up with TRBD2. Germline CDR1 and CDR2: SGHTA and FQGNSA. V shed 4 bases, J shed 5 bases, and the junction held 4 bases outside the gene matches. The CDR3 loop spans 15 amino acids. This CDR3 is CASSSRTSGGETQYF. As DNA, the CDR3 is TGTGCCAGCAGCTCTCGGACTAGCGGGGGCGAGACCCAGTACTTC.

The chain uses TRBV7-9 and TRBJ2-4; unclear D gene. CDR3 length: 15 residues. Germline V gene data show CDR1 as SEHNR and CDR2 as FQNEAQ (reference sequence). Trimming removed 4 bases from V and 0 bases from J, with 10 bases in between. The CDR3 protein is CASSYLTLAKNIQYF. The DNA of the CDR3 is TGTGCCAGCAGCTACCTGACGCTAGCCAAAAACATTCAGTACTTC.

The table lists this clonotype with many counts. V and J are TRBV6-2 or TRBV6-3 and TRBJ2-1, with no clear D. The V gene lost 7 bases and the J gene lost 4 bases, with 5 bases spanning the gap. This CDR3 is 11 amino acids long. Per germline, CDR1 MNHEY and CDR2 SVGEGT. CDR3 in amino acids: CASNGYNEQFF. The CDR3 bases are TGTGCCAGCAACGGGTACAATGAGCAGTTCTTC.

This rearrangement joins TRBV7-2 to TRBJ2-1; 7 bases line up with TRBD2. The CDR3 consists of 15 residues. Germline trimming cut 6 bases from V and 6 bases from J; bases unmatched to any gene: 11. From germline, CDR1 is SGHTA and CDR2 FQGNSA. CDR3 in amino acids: CASRPGLLLFNEQFF. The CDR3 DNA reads TGTGCCAGCAGGCCGGGACTACTTTTGTTCAATGAGCAGTTCTTC.

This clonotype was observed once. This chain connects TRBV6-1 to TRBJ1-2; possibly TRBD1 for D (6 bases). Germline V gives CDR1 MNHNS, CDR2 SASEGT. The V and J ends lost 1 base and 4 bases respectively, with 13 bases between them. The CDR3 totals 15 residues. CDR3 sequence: CASSEGWGAIYGYTF. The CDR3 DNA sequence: TGTGCCAGCAGTGAAGGTTGGGGGGCGATCTATGGCTACACCTTC.

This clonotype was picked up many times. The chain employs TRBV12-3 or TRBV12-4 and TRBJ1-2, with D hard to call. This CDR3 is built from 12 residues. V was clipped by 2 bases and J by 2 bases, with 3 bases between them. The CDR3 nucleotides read TGTGCCAGCAGTTTACAAAACTATGGCTACACCTTC. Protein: CASSLQNYGYTF.

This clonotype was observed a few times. The CDR3 region is CASSQDWISNQPQHF. CDR3 nucleotides: TGCGCCAGCAGCCAAGATTGGATTAGCAATCAGCCCCAGCATTTT. This chain uses TRBV4-1 with TRBJ1-5; D unresolved. The V gene lost 0 bases and the J gene lost 0 bases, with 6 bases spanning the gap. This CDR3 is built from 15 residues. Germline V lookup: CDR1 MGHRA, CDR2 YSYEKL.

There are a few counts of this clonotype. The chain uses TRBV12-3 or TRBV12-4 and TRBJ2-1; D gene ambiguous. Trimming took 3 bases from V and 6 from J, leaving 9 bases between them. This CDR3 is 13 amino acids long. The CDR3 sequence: CASSLRGFNEQFF. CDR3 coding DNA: TGTGCCAGCAGTTTGAGAGGTTTCAATGAGCAGTTCTTC.

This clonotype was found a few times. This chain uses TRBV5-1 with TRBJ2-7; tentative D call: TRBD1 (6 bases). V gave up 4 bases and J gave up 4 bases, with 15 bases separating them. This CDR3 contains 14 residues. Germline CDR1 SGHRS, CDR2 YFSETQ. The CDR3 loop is CASSPTGLGYEQYF. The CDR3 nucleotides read TGCGCCAGCAGCCCTACAGGGCTGGGGTACGAGCAGTACTTC.